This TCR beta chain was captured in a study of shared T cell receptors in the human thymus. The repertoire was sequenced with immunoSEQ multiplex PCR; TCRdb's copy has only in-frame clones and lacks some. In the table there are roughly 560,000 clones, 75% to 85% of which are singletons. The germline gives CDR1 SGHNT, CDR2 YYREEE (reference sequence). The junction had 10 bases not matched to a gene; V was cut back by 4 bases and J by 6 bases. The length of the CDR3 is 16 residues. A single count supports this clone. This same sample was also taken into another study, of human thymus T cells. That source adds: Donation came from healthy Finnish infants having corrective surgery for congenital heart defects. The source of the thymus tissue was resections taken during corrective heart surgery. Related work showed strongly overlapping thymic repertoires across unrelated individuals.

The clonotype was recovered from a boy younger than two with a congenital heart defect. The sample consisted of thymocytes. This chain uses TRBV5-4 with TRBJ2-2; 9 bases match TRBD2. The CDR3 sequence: CASSQHSGSWAGELFF. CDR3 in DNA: TGTGCCAGCAGCCAACATAGCGGGAGTTGGGCCGGGGAGCTGTTTTTT.